The 25 T cell receptor beta chains below all came from one sample that was sequenced in a study of vaccination and CD4 T cells after COVID-19. Treatment indicated: approximately nine-day PBMC culture with coronavirus spike peptide pools or control peptides (ViraFEST assay). Their recognized antigens are unknown. Cultured CD4+ T cell DNA was sequenced using the Oncomine TCR Beta short-read assay. MiXCR, applied by TCRdb to the PCR reads, yields one record per CDR3 protein. The table includes approximately 21,000 distinct CDR3 sequences, 60% detected once. This sample comprised CD4+ T cells from blood, cultured in vitro, obtained after SARS-CoV-2 vaccination. The receptors stem from a human donor who received a COVID-19 vaccine.

The chain has TRBV2 and TRBJ1-5; 10 bases line up with TRBD1. Per germline, CDR1 SNHLY and CDR2 FYNNEI. Trimming at V came to 6 bases and at J to 4 bases, leaving 6 bases not matched to a gene. This CDR3 contains 15 residues. CDR3 residues: CASREDRGSNQPQHF. The CDR3 bases are TGTGCCAGCAGAGAGGACAGGGGGAGTAATCAGCCCCAGCATTTT.

The chain couples TRBV30 to TRBJ2-5; 10 bases line up with TRBD2. Germline V gene lookup returns CDR1 GTSNPN and CDR2 SVGIG (reference sequence). V was clipped by 5 bases and J by 1 base; unmatched bases: 10. The CDR3 consists of 16 residues. CDR3 amino acids: CAWGGTSVSGQETQYF. The DNA for the CDR3 is TGTGCCTGGGGGGGGACTAGCGTTAGTGGCCAAGAGACCCAGTACTTC.

The chain employs TRBV6-5 and TRBJ1-1, with no clear D. Trimming cost V 1 base and J 1 base, with 7 bases left between them. This CDR3 has 14 residues. The germline CDR1 and CDR2 sequences are MNHEY and SVGAGI. The chain's CDR3 is CASSYLGSNTEAFF. CDR3 in DNA: TGTGCCAGCAGTTACTTGGGGTCGAACACTGAAGCTTTCTTT.

V is TRBV20-1 and J is TRBJ2-5; 7 positions agree with TRBD1. Looked up from germline, CDR1 is DFQATT and CDR2 is SNEGSKA (reference sequence). The CDR3 has 15 residues. V was pared by 5 bases and J by 4 bases, with 13 bases of the junction left unmatched. The CDR3 loop is CSADTGTVTRETQYF. The CDR3 coding sequence is TGCAGTGCTGACACCGGGACAGTGACGCGAGAGACCCAGTACTTC.

The J gene is TRBJ1-1, the V gene TRBV27; 7 bases align to TRBD1. V trimming: 6 bases; J trimming: 0 bases; junction bases outside the gene matches: 4. The CDR3 sequence is 14 residues long. Germline assignment: CDR1 MNHEY and CDR2 SMNVEV (reference sequence). CDR3: CASRRDSLNTEAFF. The CDR3 nucleotides read TGTGCCAGCAGGCGGGACAGCTTGAACACTGAAGCTTTCTTT.

V is TRBV12-3 or TRBV12-4 and J is TRBJ2-5, with 8 bases that match TRBD2. The J segment lost 2 bases and the V segment lost 5 bases, leaving 7 bases of the junction unmatched. CDR3 length: 15 residues. This chain's CDR3 is CASSPTGLAQETQYF. The DNA of the CDR3 is TGTGCCAGCAGTCCGACCGGACTAGCACAAGAGACCCAGTACTTC.

This clonotype was counted a few times. This rearrangement joins TRBV5-1 to TRBJ1-2; D remains unclear. The V gene lost 0 bases and the J gene lost 0 bases, with 9 bases spanning the gap. The CDR3 runs to 15 residues. In germline, CDR1 is SGHRS, CDR2 YFSETQ. Written as DNA, the CDR3 is TGCGCCAGCAGCTTGGAGGGCGCAGCTAACTATGGCTACACCTTC. This gives the protein CASSLEGAANYGYTF.

The J gene is TRBJ1-2, the V gene TRBV25-1, with 8 positions matching TRBD1. Trimming cost V 2 bases and J 4 bases; bases outside gene matches: 6. There are 15 residues in the CDR3. CDR1 and CDR2 (germline): MGHDK, SYGVNS. The CDR3 DNA is TGTGCCAGCAGTGAACCCGGACAGGGCAGCTATGGCTACACCTTC. As protein: CASSEPGQGSYGYTF.

The sample holds a few counts of this clonotype. The chain combines TRBV2 with TRBJ2-2, with D possibly called TRBD1 or TRBD2 (5 bases each). This CDR3 region has 20 residues. V was clipped by 0 bases and J by 3 bases, with 23 bases between them. Germline V lookup: CDR1 SNHLY, CDR2 FYNNEI. For the CDR3, the DNA is TGTGCCAGCAGTGAAGCTAAGGGCCGTGCATTCCTGGGGGACACCGGGGAGCTGTTTTTT. This sequence encodes CASSEAKGRAFLGDTGELFF.

The rearrangement links TRBV6-1 to TRBJ2-1, with D perhaps being TRBD1 or TRBD2 (5 bases each). In germline, CDR1 is MNHNS, CDR2 SASEGT. This CDR3 has 13 amino acids. Trimming removed 2 bases from V and 5 bases from J, with 7 bases in between. This CDR3 reads CASSEQGHNEQFF. DNA for the CDR3: TGTGCCAGCAGTGAACAGGGACACAATGAGCAGTTCTTC.

The J gene is TRBJ2-1, the V gene TRBV11-3; 7 bases line up with TRBD2. J gave up 5 bases and V 5 bases, and 3 bases lay outside the gene matches. CDR3 length equals 13 residues. Germline CDR1 and CDR2: SGHNT and YENEEA. CDR3 sequence: CASSRGRDNEQFF. Here the CDR3 DNA reads TGTGCCAGCAGCCGGGGGAGGGACAATGAGCAGTTCTTC. The variable domain in full, with the rest retrieved from reference TRBV11-3 and TRBJ2-1, is EAGVVQSPRYKIIEKKQPVAFWCNPISGHNTLYWYLQNLGQGPELLIRYENEEAVDDSQLPKDRFSAERLKGVDSTLKIQPAELGDSAVYLCASSRGRDNEQFFGPGTRLTVL.

The table lists this clonotype with a few counts. This chain connects TRBV24-1 to TRBJ1-5; D is undetermined. CDR3 length: 15 amino acids. The germline V and J ends were trimmed by 0 bases and 11 bases, with 16 bases remaining between them. Germline lookup yields CDR1 KGHDR and CDR2 SFDVKD. The CDR3, as DNA: TGTGCCACCAGTGATTTGGTAGGGTTTCGCCGCGCCCAGCATTTT. Translating it yields CATSDLVGFRRAQHF.

This clonotype was detected a few times. This chain links TRBV6-1 with TRBJ2-5, with 11 nucleotides matching TRBD2. CDR3 length: 15 amino acids. Germline loops: CDR1 MNHNS, CDR2 SASEGT. V lost 4 bases, J lost 2 bases, and 3 bases stayed unmatched. In DNA form, the CDR3 reads TGTGCCAGCAGTGGACTAGCGGGGAATCAAGAGACCCAGTACTTC. This encodes CASSGLAGNQETQYF.

The chain couples TRBV20-1 to TRBJ2-5, with a possible D match to TRBD1 (5 bases). Germline loops: CDR1 DFQATT, CDR2 SNEGSKA (reference sequence). Trimming left V 0 bases short and J 4 bases short, with 9 bases between. The CDR3 loop spans 13 amino acids. The CDR3 bases are TGCAGTGCTAGAGAAGGGGCACGAGAGACCCAGTACTTC. This codes for CSAREGARETQYF.

The CDR3 protein is CASSLARTSGGETQYF. The CDR3 DNA is TGCGCCAGCAGCTTGGCCCGCACTAGCGGGGGGGAGACCCAGTACTTC. V and J are TRBV5-1 and TRBJ2-5; TRBD2 matches 12 bases. The trim removed 0 bases at V and 5 bases at J, leaving 5 bases unmatched. The CDR3 runs 16 residues. Germline V gene data show CDR1 as SGHRS and CDR2 as YFSETQ.

This clonotype has just a few counts. The chain carries TRBV7-2 and TRBJ1-1; D is uncertain. The germline V gene encodes CDR1 SGHTA and CDR2 FQGNSA. The CDR3 is made up of 12 amino acids. V was shortened by 4 bases and J by 1 base, with 4 bases between the two germline ends. CDR3 protein: CASSSRNTEAFF. The CDR3 nucleotides read TGTGCCAGCAGCTCAAGGAACACTGAAGCTTTCTTT.

This chain connects TRBV9 to TRBJ1-6; D not certain. V lost 4 bases and J 0 bases, leaving 14 bases between the germline ends. The germline V gene has CDR1 SGDLS and CDR2 YYNGEE. The CDR3 runs 17 residues. The CDR3 is CASSSTLYRSYNSPLHF. The CDR3 bases are TGTGCCAGCAGCTCAACCCTCTACCGCTCCTATAATTCACCCCTCCACTTT.

The J gene is TRBJ2-3, the V gene TRBV5-1, with 9 bases aligning to TRBD1. CDR1 SGHRS and CDR2 YFSETQ come from the germline V gene. This CDR3 contains 18 residues. V shed 2 bases, J shed 2 bases, and the junction held 12 bases outside the gene matches. Here the CDR3 reads CASSLLDRGGRPTDTQYF. The CDR3 nucleotides are TGCGCCAGCAGCTTATTGGACAGGGGCGGCCGACCCACAGATACGCAGTATTTT.

CDR3: CASSVQGFNEQFF. CDR3 DNA sequence: TGTGCCAGCAGCGTACAGGGGTTCAATGAGCAGTTCTTC. This sequence joins TRBV5-4 and TRBJ2-1, with 7 bases matching TRBD1. The germline gives CDR1 SGHNT, CDR2 YYREEE (reference sequence). Losses at the gene ends were 4 bases for V and 6 bases for J; bases not matched to a gene: 4. The CDR3 is made up of 13 amino acids.

This clonotype turned up a few times. This rearrangement joins TRBV21-1 to TRBJ1-6. TRBV21-1 is noted as a pseudogene. The CDR3 has 13 residues. CDR3 protein: CASSGRPNSPLHF. The CDR3 DNA reads as TGTGCCAGCAGTGGCAGGCCTAATTCACCCCTCCACTTT.

The V and J genes are TRBV30 and TRBJ1-1; D remains ambiguous. The CDR3 sequence is 12 residues long. The V end lost 2 bases, the J end lost 1 base, and 5 bases lay between the germline ends. Germline lookup yields CDR1 GTSNPN and CDR2 SVGIG (reference sequence). The CDR3 sequence is CAWSQQNTEAFF. The CDR3 region has the DNA TGTGCCTGGAGTCAGCAGAACACTGAAGCTTTCTTT.

The gene calls are TRBV30 and TRBJ1-1, with TRBD1 as a possible D gene (6 bases). Germline V gives CDR1 GTSNPN, CDR2 SVGIG (reference sequence). The ends were cut back, 8 bases at V and 1 base at J, with 20 bases in the middle. This CDR3 contains 15 residues. The CDR3 bases are TGTGCCCTACAGGGACCTCCGGATAAGAACACTGAAGCTTTCTTT. Protein product: CALQGPPDKNTEAFF.

The genes are TRBV12-3 or TRBV12-4 and TRBJ1-5; TRBD1 matches at 8 bases. The CDR3 runs to 15 residues. J was trimmed by 1 base and V by 8 bases; bases with no gene match: 7. CDR3 DNA sequence: TGTGCCAGCGGCAGGGGGCCCTTAAGCAATCAGCCCCAGCATTTT. Its translation is CASGRGPLSNQPQHF.

This clonotype was counted between two and nine times. The gene calls are TRBV20-1 and TRBJ1-5, with 7 nucleotides matching TRBD1. Unmatched junction bases numbered 11, after V lost 6 bases and J lost 0 bases. The CDR3 totals 16 residues. The germline V gene has CDR1 DFQATT and CDR2 SNEGSKA (reference sequence). DNA for the CDR3: TGCAGTGCCATGGGGACAGCCCGCAATAGCAATCAGCCCCAGCATTTT. This gives the protein CSAMGTARNSNQPQHF.

The genes are TRBV19 and TRBJ1-2; TRBD1 agrees at 7 bases. Losses at the gene ends were 7 bases for V and 6 bases for J; bases not matched to a gene: 14. CDR3 length equals 15 residues. CDR1 and CDR2 (germline): LNHDA, SQIVND (reference sequence). CDR3 loop: CASIAFRDSLDGYTF. The CDR3 bases are TGTGCCAGTATCGCTTTCCGGGACAGCCTAGATGGCTACACCTTC.